The 20 T cell receptor beta chains listed next were all sequenced from one sample in a study of blood T cell repertoires in COVID-19. Clones were sequenced by immunoSEQ multiplex PCR, and TCRdb holds only the in-frame ones, with some missing. The sample consists of 210,000 or so clones, roughly four fifths of them appearing once. Sequences were obtained from peripheral blood. Every receptor here comes from a man in his fifties or sixties who had recovered from COVID-19.

The gene calls are TRBV30 and TRBJ2-5; D gene unclear. The CDR3 runs to 11 residues. V was trimmed by 1 base and J by 5 bases, leaving 5 bases between them. The germline V gene has CDR1 GTSNPN and CDR2 SVGIG (reference sequence). The CDR3 bases are TGTGCCTGGAGTGATGCGGAGACCCAGTACTTC. It specifies CAWSDAETQYF.

The chain is built from TRBV30 and TRBJ1-1; D remains unclear. Trimming stripped 4 bases from V and 5 bases from J, with 14 bases between. The CDR3 length is 13 residues. Germline V gene data show CDR1 as GTSNPN and CDR2 as SVGIG (reference sequence). CDR3 DNA sequence: TGTGCCTGGAAGCGGACCTCGGGGACTGAAGCTTTCTTT. Amino acid sequence: CAWKRTSGTEAFF.

V usage is TRBV7-3 and J usage is TRBJ2-2; D ambiguous. V was cut by 2 bases and J by 6 bases, with 16 bases left in between. The CDR3 has 16 amino acids. Germline V lookup: CDR1 SGHTA, CDR2 FQGTGA. This CDR3 is CASSLSAPNGPGELFF. The CDR3 region has the DNA TGTGCCAGCAGCTTATCAGCCCCCAATGGGCCCGGGGAGCTGTTTTTT.

This clone has a handful of counts. Distinct nucleotide sequences in the sample also encode this CDR3. J is TRBJ2-7 and V is TRBV2; 12 bases agree with TRBD2. Germline assignment: CDR1 SNHLY and CDR2 FYNNEI. Trimming removed 1 base from V and 3 bases from J; junction bases left unmatched: 1. The CDR3 runs 15 residues. The CDR3 DNA follows: TGTGCCAGCAGTGAAGGGACTAGCGGGATCTACGAGCAGTACTTC. Its protein product is CASSEGTSGIYEQYF.

V usage is TRBV10-3 and J usage is TRBJ2-1, with D tentatively TRBD2 (6 bases). There are 14 residues in the CDR3. CDR1 ENHRY and CDR2 SYGVKD come from the germline V gene. Trimming cost V 2 bases and J 3 bases, with 8 bases left between them. The DNA for the CDR3 is TGTGCCATCAGTGAGGGGAGGAACTACAATGAGCAGTTCTTC. Its translation is CAISEGRNYNEQFF.

This sequence joins TRBV12-3 or TRBV12-4 and TRBJ1-6; TRBD1 matches at 7 bases. This CDR3 spans 12 amino acids. Trimming at V came to 11 bases and at J to 7 bases, leaving 5 bases not matched to a gene. The DNA for the CDR3 is TGTGCCGGCCAGACAGGGAATTCACCCCTCCACTTT. It specifies CAGQTGNSPLHF.

The chain employs TRBV21-1 and TRBJ2-7; the D call TRBD2 from the table was never checked on the DNA. TRBV21-1 is a pseudogene locus. The CDR3 covers 14 residues. The CDR3 here is CASITGRLAYEQYF. The DNA of the CDR3 is TGTGCCAGCATAACGGGTAGACTAGCCTACGAGCAGTACTTC.

This sequence joins TRBV2 and TRBJ2-7; TRBD2 matches 10 bases. The J segment lost 7 bases and the V segment lost 2 bases, leaving 8 bases of the junction unmatched. The germline CDR1 and CDR2 sequences are SNHLY and FYNNEI. The CDR3 covers 15 residues. CDR3 in DNA: TGTGCCAGCAGTGAATCGGCTAGCGGGAGCGTGGAGCAGTACTTC. It translates to CASSESASGSVEQYF.

The chain uses TRBV11-2 and TRBJ2-7, with 12 positions matching TRBD2. V was pared by 5 bases and J by 3 bases, with 11 bases of the junction left unmatched. This CDR3 has 17 residues. Germline values: CDR1 SGHAT, CDR2 FQNNGV. The CDR3 sequence is CASSRTGLAGPLYEQYF. CDR3 bases: TGTGCCAGCAGCAGAACCGGACTAGCGGGACCTCTCTACGAGCAGTACTTC.

The genes are TRBV28 and TRBJ2-7, with 10 positions matching TRBD2. The germline V gene has CDR1 MDHEN and CDR2 SYDVKM. V was pared by 4 bases and J by 3 bases, with 3 bases of the junction left unmatched. The length of the CDR3 is 14 residues. The CDR3 bases are TGTGCCAGCAGTTCTAGCGGGAGTAGCTACGAGCAGTACTTC. Amino acid sequence: CASSSSGSSYEQYF. Supplemented by reference TRBV28 and TRBJ2-7, the full variable domain reads DVKVTQSSRYLVKRTGEKVFLECVQDMDHENMFWYRQDPGLGLRLIYFSYDVKMKEKGDIPEGYSVSREKKERFSLILESASTNQTSMYLCASSSSGSSYEQYFGPGTRLTVT.

The CDR3 is CASSKRTGWHGYTF. The CDR3 bases are TGTGCCAGCAGCAAACGGACAGGGTGGCATGGCTACACCTTC. This chain uses TRBV21-1 with TRBJ1-2; TRBD1, the table's D call, lacks a check against the DNA. TRBV21-1 is designated a pseudogene. The CDR3 has 14 amino acids.

A few counts support this clone. The chain employs TRBV5-4 and TRBJ2-2; weak D call: TRBD1 (7 bases). CDR3 length: 15 residues. Germline V lookup: CDR1 SGHNT, CDR2 YYREEE (reference sequence). Between the trimmed V and J ends, which lost 1 base and 4 bases, there was a span of 11 bases. The CDR3 protein is CASSLRRGRTGELFF. DNA for the CDR3: TGTGCCAGCAGCTTGCGGAGGGGGCGCACCGGGGAGCTGTTTTTT. Combining the CDR3 with reference TRBV5-4 and TRBJ2-2 gives the whole variable domain ETGVTQSPTHLIKTRGQQVTLRCSSQSGHNTVSWYQQALGQGPQFIFQYYREEENGRGNFPPRFSGLQFPNYSSELNVNALELDDSALYLCASSLRRGRTGELFFGEGSRLTVL.

The rearrangement uses TRBV7-3 and TRBJ1-1; D is unresolved. CDR3 length equals 14 residues. CDR1 and CDR2 (germline): SGHTA, FQGTGA. Trimming removed 6 bases at V and 1 base at J, with 12 bases between. Here the CDR3 DNA reads TGTGCCAGCAGAAAAAGGCCGGGGAACACTGAAGCTTTCTTT. Translated: CASRKRPGNTEAFF.

V usage is TRBV7-3 and J usage is TRBJ2-5, with D perhaps matching TRBD2 (5 bases). Trimming removed 5 bases from V and 5 bases from J, with 12 bases in between. Germline CDR1 SGHTA, CDR2 FQGTGA. This CDR3 has 13 amino acids. CDR3 sequence: CASSTLVRETQYF. In nucleotides, the CDR3 is TGTGCCAGCAGCACACTAGTGAGGGAGACCCAGTACTTC.

The chain employs TRBV27 and TRBJ1-2; no reliable D call. V lost 3 bases and J lost 5, with 10 bases in between. CDR1 is MNHEY, CDR2 SMNVEV, per germline (reference sequence). The CDR3 covers 13 residues. The CDR3 protein is CASSFLGGYGYTF. Here the CDR3 DNA reads TGTGCCAGCAGTTTCCTTGGCGGTTATGGCTACACCTTC.

This clone was found a few times. The chain carries TRBV27 and TRBJ2-1, with 11 bases matching TRBD1. Germline V gene data show CDR1 as MNHEY and CDR2 as SMNVEV (reference sequence). J lost 15 bases, V lost 8 bases, and 9 bases had no gene match. The CDR3 consists of 12 residues. Written as DNA, the CDR3 is TGTGCCAGCGCTAGGGGACAGGGGGAGATGTTCTTC. It encodes CASARGQGEMFF.

This rearrangement joins TRBV9 to TRBJ2-7; D might be TRBD2 (6 bases). Germline CDR1 reads SGDLS; CDR2 reads YYNGEE. The V and J ends lost 4 bases and 4 bases respectively, with 33 bases between them. The CDR3 extends over 20 amino acids. The CDR3 DNA reads TGTGCCAGCAGCCCACAAGGAGGGTGGGGGGACCCCGGCGGTACTTACGAGCAGTACTTC. It encodes CASSPQGGWGDPGGTYEQYF.

The chain employs TRBV9 and TRBJ2-7; weak D call: TRBD1 (6 bases). The CDR3 runs to 14 residues. The germline CDR1 and CDR2 sequences are SGDLS and YYNGEE. With 4 bases removed from V and 0 bases from J, the gap between germline ends came to 11 bases. CDR3 DNA sequence: TGTGCCAGCAGCCCCTGGGACAACTCCTACGAGCAGTACTTC. This codes for CASSPWDNSYEQYF.

J is TRBJ2-7 and V is TRBV19; D possibly corresponds to TRBD1 (5 bases). Germline loops: CDR1 LNHDA, CDR2 SQIVND (reference sequence). CDR3 length: 14 residues. Trimming stripped 2 bases from V and 2 bases from J, with 10 bases between. CDR3 amino acids: CASSISAGPYEQYF. CDR3 nucleotides: TGTGCCAGTAGTATATCGGCAGGGCCCTACGAGCAGTACTTC.

The chain links TRBV28 to TRBJ1-6; 9 nucleotides align to TRBD1. This CDR3 has 16 amino acids. The J segment lost 9 bases and the V segment lost 4 bases, leaving 10 bases of the junction unmatched. Germline assignment: CDR1 MDHEN and CDR2 SYDVKM. CDR3 loop: CASSSPRQGVGSPLHF. The CDR3 DNA follows: TGTGCCAGCAGTTCGCCCCGACAGGGGGTAGGTTCACCCCTCCACTTT.